A selection of T cell receptor beta chains follows, all from one sample in a study of T cell changes during pregnancy in multiple sclerosis. The repertoire was sequenced with immunoSEQ multiplex PCR; TCRdb's copy has only in-frame clones and lacks some. The sample includes 70,000 to 95,000 clones, 94% of them seen just once. This sample comprised peripheral blood, obtained in the third trimester of pregnancy. The receptors originated from a female donor with multiple sclerosis, enrolled in a pregnancy study. The CDR3 runs from the conserved cysteine through the conserved F or W. Fields, in order: D gene, J gene, clone size, V gene, CDR3 DNA, CDR3 protein. The D gene is left open where the match is weak. Some rows have no size entry. The others give once, few or many, or a class for an expanded clone.

D: .; J: TRBJ2-7; size: .; V: TRBV4-1; DNA: TGCGCCAGCAGCCAAGAGGGTAACAGGGCCCTATACGAGCAGTACTTC; CDR3: CASSQEGNRALYEQYF
D: .; J: TRBJ1-5; size: .; V: TRBV4-1; DNA: TGCGCCAGCAGCCAAACCCGTGCACAGGGCTTTCAGCCCCAGCATTTT; CDR3: CASSQTRAQGFQPQHF
D: .; J: TRBJ2-3; size: .; V: TRBV5-6; DNA: TGTGCCAGCAGCGTGTTTAACAGGGCCGTAATGACAGATACGCAGTATTTT; CDR3: CASSVFNRAVMTDTQYF
D: TRBD1; J: TRBJ1-5; size: once; V: TRBV28; DNA: TGTGCCAGCACCAAAGGGGGCAGGGTAGATCAGCCCCAGCATTTT; CDR3: CASTKGGRVDQPQHF
D: .; J: TRBJ2-5; size: .; V: TRBV27; DNA: TGTGCCAGCAGCTGGGGGCAGGGGCAAGAGACCCAGTACTTC; CDR3: CASSWGQGQETQYF
D: .; J: TRBJ1-2; size: once; V: TRBV6-6; DNA: TGTGCCAGCCGGAGGACAGCTAACTATGGCTACACCTTC; CDR3: CASRRTANYGYTF
D: .; J: TRBJ1-5; size: .; V: TRBV28; DNA: TGTGCCAGCAGGACAGGCAATCAGCCCCAGCATTTT; CDR3: CASRTGNQPQHF
D: .; J: TRBJ2-5; size: .; V: TRBV25-1; DNA: TGTGCCAGCAGCCCAACCAGCAGGGTCTTCCAAGAGACCCAGTACTTC; CDR3: CASSPTSRVFQETQYF
D: .; J: TRBJ1-1; size: .; V: TRBV4-3; DNA: TGCGCCAGCAGCCAAGATTTCGAGGGGGGGCTGAACACTGAAGCTTTCTTT; CDR3: CASSQDFEGGLNTEAFF
D: .; J: TRBJ2-1; size: .; V: TRBV15; DNA: TGTGCCACCAGCAGAGACAGGGGATCGAGCTCCTACAATGAGCAGTTCTTC; CDR3: CATSRDRGSSSYNEQFF
D: .; J: TRBJ2-3; size: .; V: TRBV5-1; DNA: TGCGCCAGCAGCTCTTTGGCATCACGAGATACGCAGTATTTT; CDR3: CASSSLASRDTQYF
D: TRBD2; J: TRBJ2-5; size: .; V: TRBV5-4; DNA: TGTGCCAGCAGCCCCAGACTAGCGGGAGTAGAGACCCAGTACTTC; CDR3: CASSPRLAGVETQYF
D: TRBD2; J: TRBJ2-2; size: once; V: TRBV14; DNA: TGTGCCAGCAGAAGGTTTCTAGCGGGAGGCACCGGGGAGCTGTTTTTT; CDR3: CASRRFLAGGTGELFF
D: TRBD1; J: TRBJ1-5; size: .; V: TRBV4-2; DNA: TGTGCCAGCAGCCAGGAATTTGCAGGGGGCCAAGCCCAGCATTTT; CDR3: CASSQEFAGGQAQHF
D: .; J: TRBJ2-1; size: .; V: TRBV18; DNA: TGTGCCAGCTCATTCGCAGAGGGTTCCAACAATGAGCAGTTCTTC; CDR3: CASSFAEGSNNEQFF
D: .; J: TRBJ1-1; size: .; V: TRBV9; DNA: TGTGCCAGCAGCGTAACAGTTTCCACTGAAGCTTTCTTT; CDR3: CASSVTVSTEAFF
D: TRBD1; J: TRBJ2-7; size: few; V: TRBV6-5; DNA: TGTGCCAGCAGACCCCCGACAGGGACCTACGAGCAGTACTTC; CDR3: CASRPPTGTYEQYF
D: .; J: TRBJ1-4; size: .; V: TRBV28; DNA: TGTGCCAGCAGTTTCGGACAGACGGCAACTAATGAAAAACTGTTTTTT; CDR3: CASSFGQTATNEKLFF
D: TRBD1; J: TRBJ2-7; size: .; V: TRBV18; DNA: TGTGCCAGCTCCCCGACAGGGGAGCTCTACGAGCAGTACTTC; CDR3: CASSPTGELYEQYF
D: TRBD1; J: TRBJ2-1; size: few; V: TRBV7-2; DNA: TGTGCCAGCAGCCCGCGGACAGGGGAGGCCCTTGAGCAGTTCTTC; CDR3: CASSPRTGEALEQFF
D: TRBD2; J: TRBJ2-1; size: .; V: TRBV5-4; DNA: TGTGCCAGCAGCTTGCCGGGACTAGCGGGAGTAGGTGAGCAGTTCTTC; CDR3: CASSLPGLAGVGEQFF
D: TRBD2; J: TRBJ2-1; size: few; V: TRBV7-6; DNA: TGTGCCAGCAGCTTAGCGGGAGGGCCGATAGAGCAGTTCTTC; CDR3: CASSLAGGPIEQFF
D: .; J: TRBJ2-5; size: .; V: TRBV5-4; DNA: TGTGCCAGCAGCCCCCGGGACACCAGCCAAGAGACCCAGTACTTC; CDR3: CASSPRDTSQETQYF
D: TRBD1; J: TRBJ2-7; size: .; V: TRBV7-8; DNA: TGTGCCAGCAGCTTAGGAGGGACAGGGGGCAGGTACGAGCAGTACTTC; CDR3: CASSLGGTGGRYEQYF
D: .; J: TRBJ1-1; size: .; V: TRBV30; DNA: TGTGCCTGGAACCCACGTCTACAGGGAAACACTGAAGCTTTCTTT; CDR3: CAWNPRLQGNTEAFF
D: .; J: TRBJ1-1; size: .; V: TRBV19; DNA: TGTACCAGTAGTATATCTCCCCTAACTGAAGCTTTCTTT; CDR3: CTSSISPLTEAFF
D: .; J: TRBJ2-1; size: .; V: TRBV27; DNA: TGTGCCAGCACCCCAACCCCCGCTCGATTCGCGTGGTTCTTC; CDR3: CASTPTPARFAWFF
D: .; J: TRBJ1-5; size: .; V: TRBV2; DNA: TGTGCCAGCGGGACTGAGGGACCCGGCCAGCCCCAGCATTTT; CDR3: CASGTEGPGQPQHF
D: TRBD1; J: TRBJ2-7; size: .; V: TRBV11-2; DNA: TGTGCCAGCAGCCTATTTGGGGACAGGGCCTACGAGCAGTACTTC; CDR3: CASSLFGDRAYEQYF
D: TRBD1; J: TRBJ2-1; size: .; V: TRBV28; DNA: TGTGCCGTACGAATAATTAAAGGGACAGGGGCGTACAATGAGCAGTTCTTC; CDR3: CAVRIIKGTGAYNEQFF
D: .; J: TRBJ1-2; size: .; V: TRBV7-8; DNA: TGTGCCAGCAGCTTATATGGGCCGCAGGTTCAGGGCTACACCTTC; CDR3: CASSLYGPQVQGYTF
D: TRBD1; J: TRBJ2-1; size: .; V: TRBV7-9; DNA: TGTGCCAGATCGACAGGGGGTGGGTATGAGCAGTTCTTC; CDR3: CARSTGGGYEQFF
D: TRBD1; J: TRBJ2-7; size: once; V: TRBV6-6; DNA: TGTGCCAGCAGCCAACCGGGACAGACCTACGAGCAGTACTTC; CDR3: CASSQPGQTYEQYF
D: .; J: TRBJ2-1; size: .; V: TRBV28; DNA: TGTGCCAGCAGTTGGTTGAGCTCCTACAATGAGCAGTTCTTC; CDR3: CASSWLSSYNEQFF
D: .; J: TRBJ1-3; size: .; V: TRBV7-8; DNA: TGTGCCAGCAGCTTGACAGTCTCTCTCTTAGGAAACACCATATATTTT; CDR3: CASSLTVSLLGNTIYF